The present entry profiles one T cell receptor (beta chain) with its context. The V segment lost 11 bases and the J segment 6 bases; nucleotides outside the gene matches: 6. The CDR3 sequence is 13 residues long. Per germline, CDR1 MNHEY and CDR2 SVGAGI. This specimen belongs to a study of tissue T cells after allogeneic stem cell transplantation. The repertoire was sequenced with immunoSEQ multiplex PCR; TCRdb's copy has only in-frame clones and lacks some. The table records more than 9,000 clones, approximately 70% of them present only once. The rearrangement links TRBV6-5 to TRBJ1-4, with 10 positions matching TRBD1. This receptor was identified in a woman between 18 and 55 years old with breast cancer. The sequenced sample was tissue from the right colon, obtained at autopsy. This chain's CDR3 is CASTTGGYEKLFF. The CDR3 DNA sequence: TGTGCCTCTACGACAGGGGGCTATGAAAAACTGTTTTTT.